This T cell receptor (beta chain) came from a study of CD8+ T cells in alopecia areata. Study outcomes and limitations: Tofacitinib significantly brought down scalp clonality and expanded CD8+ clones among top 100.

A few counts support this clone. The antigen is not known. The CDR3 has 11 residues. V was shortened by 10 bases and J by 5 bases, with 9 bases between the two germline ends. Germline CDR1 SGHVS, CDR2 FNYEAQ. Extracted from the samples, RNA was reverse transcribed into cDNA to serve as the sequencing template. Repertoires were generated with immunoSEQ multiplex PCR, while TCRdb's copy carries only in-frame clones and drops some. The sample consists of roughly 200,000 clones, roughly 50% of them appearing once. Noted treatment: oral pan-JAK inhibitor, 5-10 mg twice daily. The chain recombines TRBV7-6 with TRBJ2-1; D not resolved. This sequence originates from a human donor with alopecia areata. This sample comprised CD8+ T cells sorted from blood, obtained at week 24, from a patient treated with tofacitinib. The CDR3 bases are TGTGCCATCTCACGGAACAATGAGCAGTTCTTC. This encodes CAISRNNEQFF.